Given below is one T cell receptor (beta chain) in context. The authors' processing: How many nucleated cells were present was estimated from reference gene primer amplification. Sequenced by immunoSEQ multiplex PCR; TCRdb stores in-frame clones only, minus some. The D gene and trimming were derived from the DNA, and the V and J assignments and clone size from that table. The sample contains about 200,000 clones, around 79% of which appear only once. These data are taken from a study of blood T cell repertoires in COVID-19. Study summary: The samples span acute and convalescent COVID-19 from the United States, Italy and Spain. T cells, B-cell-depleted T cells, or PBMCs provided the cDNA or gDNA that served as material.

Germline-derived CDR1 and CDR2 are SGHAT and FQNNGV. This CDR3 comprises 13 residues. Trimming stripped 3 bases from V and 10 bases from J, with 13 bases between. The genes are TRBV11-2 and TRBJ2-1, with D unresolved. Sequences were obtained from peripheral blood. The sequence was collected from a man aged 45-65 years who had recovered from COVID-19. The CDR3 coding sequence is TGTGCCAGCAGCTTCCTCCTATATCGCGAGCAGTTCTTC. Amino acid sequence: CASSFLLYREQFF.